These T cell receptor beta chains were read from a single sample in a study of cytomegalovirus exposure and HLA in healthy donors. The repertoire was sequenced with immunoSEQ multiplex PCR; TCRdb's copy has only in-frame clones and lacks some. The table includes over 80,000 clones, about four fifths detected once. Sequencing was done on a sample of PBMCs. The origin of the receptors is a female donor in good health and CMV-seropositive. CDR3s include the opening cysteine and the closing phenylalanine or tryptophan. Fields, in order: D gene, clone size, J gene, V gene, CDR3 DNA, CDR3 protein. The D gene is left open where the match is weak. Clone size is stated in some rows and not others, as once, few, many or a class when expanded.

>TRBD1|NA|TRBJ1-4|TRBV2
TGTGCCAGCAGTGAGATGGGGACAGGCAATGAAAAACTGTTTTTT
CASSEMGTGNEKLFF
>NA|NA|TRBJ1-4|TRBV7-2
TGTGCCAGCAGCCAGGGAAGGGTGGGGAATGAAAAACTGTTTTTT
CASSQGRVGNEKLFF
>NA|NA|TRBJ1-1|TRBV7-2
TGTGCCAGCAGCCCCCCCTCCAGAGAAGCTTTCTTT
CASSPPSREAFF
>NA|NA|TRBJ1-2|TRBV7-2
TGTGCCAGCAGCCTAACAGGAGATGGCTACACCTTC
CASSLTGDGYTF
>NA|NA|TRBJ1-3|TRBV6-5
TGTGCCAGCAGACCGCAGGGAGGAAACACCATATATTTT
CASRPQGGNTIYF
>TRBD1|NA|TRBJ2-7|TRBV10-3
TGTGCCATCAGTGAGTCAGGCACAGGGGGTGGGGACGAGCAGTACTTC
CAISESGTGGGDEQYF
>NA|NA|TRBJ1-2|TRBV6-6
TGTGCCAGCAGTTACGTGCGCTATGGCTACACCTTC
CASSYVRYGYTF
>NA|NA|TRBJ2-2|TRBV5-1
TGCGCCAGCAGCCAGCCAGGCCTCACAGGCACCGGGGAGCTGTTTTTT
CASSQPGLTGTGELFF
>TRBD1|few|TRBJ2-3|TRBV4-2
TGTGCCAGCAGCCTCATGCCGGGACAGGTTACAGATACGCAGTATTTT
CASSLMPGQVTDTQYF
>NA|NA|TRBJ1-1|TRBV4-3
TGCGCCAGCAGCCAGAACCGGGTCTCCCTCAACACTGAAGCTTTCTTT
CASSQNRVSLNTEAFF
>NA|NA|TRBJ1-2|TRBV13
TGTGCCAGCAGCTTAGGCCGAGTTGCTAACTATGGCTACACCTTC
CASSLGRVANYGYTF
>TRBD1|NA|TRBJ1-2|TRBV11-2
TGTGCCAGCAGCTCCGAGACAGGGGCTAACTATGGCTACACCTTC
CASSSETGANYGYTF
>TRBD1|NA|TRBJ2-1|TRBV6-4
TGTGCCAGCAGTGACGCGACAGGGAAGGAGTTCTTC
CASSDATGKEFF
>TRBD1|NA|TRBJ1-2|TRBV2
TGTGCCAGCAGTGGAGACAGGGTTGCTGGCTACACCTTC
CASSGDRVAGYTF
>NA|NA|TRBJ2-7|TRBV5-4
TGTGCCGTATCCGGGACTCAGACCTACGAGCAGTACTTC
CAVSGTQTYEQYF
>TRBD1|NA|TRBJ2-5|TRBV5-1
TGCGCCAGCAGCTCCGGGACAGGGGCCAGAGAGACCCAGTACTTC
CASSSGTGARETQYF
>TRBD1|NA|TRBJ2-5|TRBV7-2
TGTGCCAGCAGCTTACAGACAGGGAGAGAGACCCAGTACTTC
CASSLQTGRETQYF
>TRBD2|NA|TRBJ2-3|TRBV7-2
TGTGCCAGCAGCTCCGGAGCGGGGGGGCCTCTTACGCAGTATTTT
CASSSGAGGPLTQYF
>NA|NA|TRBJ2-2|TRBV23-1
TGCGCCAGCAGCCCCGCTAGGTACCTTAACACCGGGGAGCTGTTTTTT
CASSPARYLNTGELFF
>TRBD2|once|TRBJ2-5|TRBV14
TGTGCCAGCAGCCAAGCCCCGGGAGGGCCGGCAGAGACCCAGTACTTC
CASSQAPGGPAETQYF
>NA|NA|TRBJ2-7|TRBV14
TGTGCCAGCAGCACCGGGATACTTCCCTACGAGCAGTACTTC
CASSTGILPYEQYF
>NA|NA|TRBJ1-1|TRBV19
TGTGCCAGTAGTTCGAGGGAAGGAACTGAAGCTTTCTTT
CASSSREGTEAFF
>TRBD1|few|TRBJ1-5|TRBV19
TGTGCCAGTAGCCAAGACAGGGGAATAGGTGTAGGGAGCAATCAGCCCCAGCATTTT
CASSQDRGIGVGSNQPQHF
>TRBD1|NA|TRBJ2-7|TRBV6-5
TGTGCCAGCAGCCCGACAGGGGGCTTTTCCTACGAGCAGTACTTC
CASSPTGGFSYEQYF
>NA|NA|TRBJ1-1|TRBV5-1
TGCGCCAGCAGCTTTTTACAGGGAAACACTGAAGCTTTCTTT
CASSFLQGNTEAFF
>NA|NA|TRBJ1-2|TRBV19
TGTGCCAGTAGTAGACAGGAGATCTATGGCTACACCTTC
CASSRQEIYGYTF
>TRBD1|NA|TRBJ2-1|TRBV14
TGTGCCAGCAGCCTCTGGGCGGACAGGGCCAATGAGCAGTTCTTC
CASSLWADRANEQFF
>TRBD1|NA|TRBJ2-7|TRBV5-3
TGTGCCAGAAGCCCCCGGGACAGAGTCTTCTACGAGCAGTACTTC
CARSPRDRVFYEQYF
>NA|NA|TRBJ1-2|TRBV28
TGTGCCAGCAGTTTAGAGGTTAACTATGGCTACACCTTC
CASSLEVNYGYTF
>TRBD1|NA|TRBJ1-5|TRBV7-2
TGTGCCAGCAGCGGACAGGGTGGGTGGGGTCAGCCCCAGCATTTT
CASSGQGGWGQPQHF
>TRBD1|NA|TRBJ1-2|TRBV7-9
TGTGCCAGCGGGGGCCCCGGGACAGGGTACTATGGCTACACCTTC
CASGGPGTGYYGYTF
>TRBD1|NA|TRBJ1-6|TRBV5-1
TGCGCCAGCAGCCGCGGGGACAGGGATAATTCACCCCTCCACTTT
CASSRGDRDNSPLHF
>NA|few|TRBJ1-3|TRBV6-5
TGTGCCAGCAGTTACCAGGCTACCGGAAACACCATATATTTT
CASSYQATGNTIYF
>NA|NA|TRBJ1-2|TRBV28
TGTGCCAGCAGTTCTGACCAAAGGGGTGGCTACACCTTC
CASSSDQRGGYTF
>TRBD2|NA|TRBJ2-3|TRBV30
TGTGCCTGGAGTACATGGGGGACTAGCGGGAGAACCGATACGCAGTATTTT
CAWSTWGTSGRTDTQYF
>NA|NA|TRBJ1-3|TRBV4-2
TGTGCCAGCAGCCAAGAAGCCCAGGGATCCGGAAACACCATATATTTT
CASSQEAQGSGNTIYF
>NA|NA|TRBJ1-2|TRBV28
TGTGCCAGCAGTTTACTGCCAGGGTGGTATGGCTACACCTTC
CASSLLPGWYGYTF
>NA|NA|TRBJ2-1|TRBV7-3
TGTGCCAGCAGCTTAGAGAAAGGGGGCAATGAGCAGTTCTTC
CASSLEKGGNEQFF
>NA|NA|TRBJ1-1|TRBV5-1
TGCGCCAGCAGCCTGTCTTCCAGGCGTGAAGCTTTCTTT
CASSLSSRREAFF
>NA|NA|TRBJ1-2|TRBV4-1
TGCGCCAGCAGAAGGACCGGGGGGTTGGGTGGCTACACCTTC
CASRRTGGLGGYTF
>NA|few|TRBJ2-3|TRBV13
TGTGCCAGCAGCTTGGGCGCAATTGGTAGCACAGATACGCAGTATTTT
CASSLGAIGSTDTQYF
>NA|NA|TRBJ2-2|TRBV5-4
TGTGCCAGCACCGAGAGCGGGGAGCTGTTTTTT
CASTESGELFF
>NA|NA|TRBJ2-3|TRBV29-1
TGCAGCGTTGGACAGGCGGCCACAGATACGCAGTATTTT
CSVGQAATDTQYF
>NA|NA|TRBJ2-6|TRBV5-1
TGCGCCAGCGAACAGGGCTCTGGGGCCAACGTCCTGACTTTC
CASEQGSGANVLTF
>NA|NA|TRBJ2-3|TRBV12-2
TGTGCAAGTCGCTCTAGCCGAATTATCGGACAGGGTCTCGTAGCAGATACGCAGTATTTT
CASRSSRIIGQGLVADTQYF
>TRBD1|NA|TRBJ2-5|TRBV4-1
TGCGCCAGCAGCCAAGGACAGGGGTACGGGACCCAGTACTTC
CASSQGQGYGTQYF
>NA|medium-sized|TRBJ1-1|TRBV4-3
TGCGCCAGCAGCCTTACTGAGAACACTGAAGCTTTCTTT
CASSLTENTEAFF
>TRBD1|once|TRBJ1-2|TRBV20-1
TGCAGACCATCAGGGGGCCCCTTC
CRPSGGPF
>NA|NA|TRBJ1-6|TRBV4-3
TGCGCCAGCAGCCAAGAATTCGGGACAAGCTCCTATAATTCACCCCTCCACTTT
CASSQEFGTSSYNSPLHF
>TRBD1|NA|TRBJ1-2|TRBV18
TGTGCCAGCTCACCCTCTCGGGGACAGACAAACTATGGCTACACCTTC
CASSPSRGQTNYGYTF
>NA|once|TRBJ1-6|TRBV15
TGTGCCACCGCCAAACCCGTCCGGGGGAATCATAATTCACCCCTCCACTTT
CATAKPVRGNHNSPLHF
>NA|NA|TRBJ1-3|TRBV2
TGTGCCAGCAGTGTAGAGTATGGCGGGGTAACTGGAAACACCATATATTTT
CASSVEYGGVTGNTIYF
>NA|NA|TRBJ2-7|TRBV6-5
TGTGCCAGCAGGGAGACTAGGGTCCAAATTTACGAGCAGTACTTC
CASRETRVQIYEQYF
>NA|NA|TRBJ1-5|TRBV16
TGTGCCAGCAGCCCCCGCCCAGGGCGCAATCAGCCCCAGCATTTT
CASSPRPGRNQPQHF
>TRBD1|NA|TRBJ2-5|TRBV7-2
TGTGCCAGCAGCTTAGACGCAGGGGGCGGGAAGACCCAGTACTTC
CASSLDAGGGKTQYF
>TRBD1|NA|TRBJ1-2|TRBV4-1
TGCGCCAGCAGCCAGGATCCCCTGACAGGGAATGGCTACACCTTC
CASSQDPLTGNGYTF
>TRBD1|NA|TRBJ1-2|TRBV4-2
TGTGCCAGCAGCCGGACGGGGACAGGGGGCAATGGCTACACCTTC
CASSRTGTGGNGYTF
>NA|NA|TRBJ1-5|TRBV28
TGTGCCAGCAGTCCCTCGTTCGGCAATCAGCCCCAGCATTTT
CASSPSFGNQPQHF
>TRBD1|NA|TRBJ2-2|TRBV9
TGTGCCAGCGGAGGACAGGGCATCGGCGGGGAGCTGTTTTTT
CASGGQGIGGELFF
>NA|NA|TRBJ1-2|TRBV6-5
TGTGCCAGCACTCTTACTGGGGCAGGCATCTATGGCTACACCTTC
CASTLTGAGIYGYTF